This TCR beta chain was recorded in a study of vaccination effects on CD4 cells after COVID-19. Profiled with immunoSEQ multiplex PCR; TCRdb holds only in-frame clones, not every one. The sample consists of over 60,000 clones, roughly 81% of them appearing once. Comments on this clone: Its specificity is unknown.

Peptide-pool stimulation followed by sequencing identified expanded antigen-specific CD4+ clonotypes in the ViraFEST assay. Investigators separated out CD4+ T cells once around 9 days of culture had passed. As their vaccination, participants received two doses of either BNT162b2 or mRNA-1273. With about 9.8 ug/ml peptides and 9 to 10 IU/ml IL-2, a few million PBMC per well were cultured. CDR1 and CDR2 from the germline V gene are MNHEY and SVGAGI. Between the trimmed V and J ends, which lost 5 bases and 6 bases, there was a span of 16 bases. The CDR3 loop spans 14 amino acids. Sequenced material: CD4+ T cells from PBMCs cultured with HCoV-229E spike peptides, taken after COVID-19 vaccination. The sequence derives from a human donor who received a COVID-19 vaccine. This rearrangement joins TRBV6-5 to TRBJ1-1; D gene ambiguous. CDR3 residues: CASSPSLTVPEAFF. The CDR3 DNA is TGTGCCAGCAGTCCGAGCCTTACGGTTCCTGAAGCTTTCTTT.